The following is a T cell receptor beta chain sequence with its context. As yet, its antigen is unknown. The germline V gene encodes CDR1 SEHNR and CDR2 FQNEAQ (reference sequence). Trimming removed 3 bases at V and 6 bases at J, with 20 bases between. The CDR3 has 16 amino acids. The data stem from a study of Ad26.COV2.S vaccination and SARS-CoV-2 variants. Study context: Once or twice, 56 days apart, Ad26.COV2.S was delivered intramuscularly.

Assay: immunoSEQ multiplex PCR; the TCRdb copy retains only in-frame clones and omits some. This table holds 410,000 or so clones, approximately 92% found once. Treatment given: around 19 received Ad26.COV2.S at low or high dose, single or two shots; about 5 received placebo; per-sample allocation not given. Sampling was done on day 63 after the first vaccine or placebo injection. Ad26 vector vaccine expressed Wuhan-strain SARS-CoV-2 spike. The study, taken as a whole, reports: CD8+ and CD4+ T cells specific for spike reportedly responded with substantial breadth after vaccination. Placebo recipients showed lower spike-specific TCR breadth than vaccinees.

This chain connects TRBV7-9 to TRBJ2-5; weak D call: TRBD1 (5 bases). This TCR was sampled from a person aged 18-60 years who received the Ad26.COV2.S COVID-19 vaccine or a placebo. The sample consisted of peripheral blood, taken in a trial of Ad26.COV2.S vaccine versus placebo. CDR3 DNA sequence: TGTGCCAGCAGCTTTCCCTTGTCTGGACAAGAACAGACCCAGTACTTC. This translates into CASSFPLSGQEQTQYF.